The T cell receptor (beta chain) described here comes from a study of CD8+CD57+ T cells in acquired aplastic anemia. On the study more broadly: The average for DNA from sorted CD4+ and CD8+ cells was about 2.9 ug. Reads per healthy sample averaged about 10 million (CD4+) and fewer than 13 million (CD8+). Study results and limitations: It was found that 25 to 35 CD8+ CDR3 sequences were shared between patients and controls.

The use of genomic DNA as template underpinned the TCR beta VDJ and CDR3 profiling. TCRdb re-called the reads through MiXCR, storing one row per CDR3 protein. In the table there are approximately 170,000 distinct CDR3 sequences, around 60% of which are singletons. Trimming took 7 bases from V and 10 from J, leaving 18 bases between them. The V gene's germline CDR1 is KGHDR and CDR2 SFDVKD. The length of the CDR3 is 13 residues. Turning to this clonotype: Its cognate antigen is unknown.

The chain carries TRBV24-1 and TRBJ1-2; a possible D gene is TRBD1 (5 bases). The TCR sequence derives from a human donor in good health. The sample was sorted CD4+, CD8+, or CD8+CD57+ T cells (not recorded which) from PBMCs. The CDR3 sequence is CATREAGASVYTF. CDR3 nucleotide sequence: TGTGCCACCAGGGAAGCCGGGGCTTCTGTCTACACCTTC.